What follows describes a single T cell receptor beta chain. These data originate in a study of cytomegalovirus exposure and HLA in healthy donors. Researchers ran the PCR with 60 Vbeta and 13 Jbeta primers. Repertoires were generated with immunoSEQ multiplex PCR, while TCRdb's copy carries only in-frame clones and drops some. The profile shows under 150,000 clones, roughly 79% of them singletons. From germline, CDR1 is SGHRS and CDR2 YFSETQ. The V gene lost 4 bases and the J gene lost 6 bases, with 20 bases spanning the gap. This CDR3 has 15 amino acids. This TCR was sampled from a man aged 18-30 years in good health and CMV-seronegative. The rearrangement uses TRBV5-1 and TRBJ2-7; a possible D gene is TRBD2 (6 bases). Source material: PBMCs. This chain's CDR3 is CASSQYGTQIGEQYF. For the CDR3, the DNA is TGCGCCAGCAGCCAGTACGGGACTCAAATCGGCGAGCAGTACTTC. The full variable domain, in which reference TRBV5-1 and TRBJ2-7 provide the parts outside the CDR3, is KAGVTQTPRYLIKTRGQQVTLSCSPISGHRSVSWYQQTPGQGLQFLFEYFSETQRNKGNFPGRFSGRQFSNSRSEMNVSTLELGDSALYLCASSQYGTQIGEQYFGPGTRLTVT.